This T cell receptor beta chain was documented in a study of control samples from healthy donors and cancer patients. Germline V gives CDR1 DFQATT, CDR2 SNEGSKA (reference sequence). V shed 5 bases and J shed 11 bases, with 13 bases lying between them. The length of the CDR3 is 11 residues. Measured with immunoSEQ multiplex PCR; TCRdb has only the in-frame clones, and not every one. The data contain fewer than 60,000 clones, 80% to 90% of them seen just once; the ten biggest clones take up approximately 2.6%. The sequence was obtained from a woman between 50 and 59 years old with lung cancer. This rearrangement joins TRBV20-1 to TRBJ1-5; no reliable D call. Input material: PBMCs. CDR3 loop: CSAPTLQTQHF. The DNA for the CDR3 is TGCAGTGCTCCGACCCTCCAGACCCAGCATTTT.